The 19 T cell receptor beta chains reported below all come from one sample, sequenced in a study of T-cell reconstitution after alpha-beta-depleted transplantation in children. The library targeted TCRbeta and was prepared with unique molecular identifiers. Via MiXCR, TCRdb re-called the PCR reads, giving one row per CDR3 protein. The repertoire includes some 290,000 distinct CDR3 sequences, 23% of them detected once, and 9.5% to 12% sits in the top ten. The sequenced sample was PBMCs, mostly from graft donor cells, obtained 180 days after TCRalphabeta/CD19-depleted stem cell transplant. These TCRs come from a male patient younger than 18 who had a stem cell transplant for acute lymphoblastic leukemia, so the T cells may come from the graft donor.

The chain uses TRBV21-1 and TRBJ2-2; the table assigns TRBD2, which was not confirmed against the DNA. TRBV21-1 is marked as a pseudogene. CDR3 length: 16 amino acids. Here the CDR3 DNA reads TGTGCCAGCAGCAGTAGCGGGAGGGCCCCTACCGGGGAGCTGTTTTTT. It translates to CASSSSGRAPTGELFF.

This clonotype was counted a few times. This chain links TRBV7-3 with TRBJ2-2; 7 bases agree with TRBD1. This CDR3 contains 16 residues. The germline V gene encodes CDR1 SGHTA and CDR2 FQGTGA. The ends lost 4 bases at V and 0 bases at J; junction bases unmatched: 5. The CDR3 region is CASSSRQGPNTGELFF. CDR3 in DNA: TGTGCCAGCAGCTCTAGACAGGGCCCGAACACCGGGGAGCTGTTTTTT.

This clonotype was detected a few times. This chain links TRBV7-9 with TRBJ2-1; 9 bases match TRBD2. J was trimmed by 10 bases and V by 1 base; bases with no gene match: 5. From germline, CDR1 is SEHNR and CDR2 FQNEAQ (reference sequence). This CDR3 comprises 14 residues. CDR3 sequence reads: CASSLGLAEWEQFF. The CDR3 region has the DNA TGTGCCAGCAGCTTAGGACTAGCGGAGTGGGAGCAGTTCTTC.

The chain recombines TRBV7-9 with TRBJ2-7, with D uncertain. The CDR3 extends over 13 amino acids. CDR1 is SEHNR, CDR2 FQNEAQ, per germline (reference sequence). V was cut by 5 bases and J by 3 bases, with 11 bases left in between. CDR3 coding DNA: TGTGCCAGCAGCCGAGGCAGTAGCTACGAGCAGTACTTC. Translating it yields CASSRGSSYEQYF.

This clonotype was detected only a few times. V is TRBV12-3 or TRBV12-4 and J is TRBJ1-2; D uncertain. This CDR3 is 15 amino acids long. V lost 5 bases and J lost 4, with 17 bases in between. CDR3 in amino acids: CASSLQPVIGYGYTF. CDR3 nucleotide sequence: TGTGCCAGCAGTCTCCAACCTGTGATAGGCTATGGCTACACCTTC.

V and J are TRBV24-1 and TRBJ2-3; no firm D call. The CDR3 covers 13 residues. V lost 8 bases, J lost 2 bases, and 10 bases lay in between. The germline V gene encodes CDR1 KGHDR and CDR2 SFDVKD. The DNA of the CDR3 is TGTGCCACCATGGACGGGTACACAGATACGCAGTATTTT. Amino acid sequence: CATMDGYTDTQYF.

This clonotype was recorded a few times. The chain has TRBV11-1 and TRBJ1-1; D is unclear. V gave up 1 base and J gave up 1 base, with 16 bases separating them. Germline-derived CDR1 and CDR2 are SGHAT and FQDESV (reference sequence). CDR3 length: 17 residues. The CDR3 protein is CASSLDLIRSRNTEAFF. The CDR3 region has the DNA TGTGCCAGCAGCTTAGACCTCATCAGGTCTAGGAACACTGAAGCTTTCTTT.

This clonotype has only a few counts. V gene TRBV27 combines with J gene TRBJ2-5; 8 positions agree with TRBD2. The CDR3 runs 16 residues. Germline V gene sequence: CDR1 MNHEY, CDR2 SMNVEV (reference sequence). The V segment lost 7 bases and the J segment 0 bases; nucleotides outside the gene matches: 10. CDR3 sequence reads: CASTPWGSGNQETQYF. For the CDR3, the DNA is TGTGCCAGCACCCCATGGGGTAGCGGGAACCAAGAGACCCAGTACTTC.

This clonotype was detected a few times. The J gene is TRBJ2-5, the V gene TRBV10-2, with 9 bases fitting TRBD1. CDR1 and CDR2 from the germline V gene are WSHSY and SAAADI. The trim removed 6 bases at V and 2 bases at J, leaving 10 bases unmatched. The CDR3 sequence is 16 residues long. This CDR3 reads CASSRGQGWQQETQYF. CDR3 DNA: TGCGCCAGCAGCCGGGGACAGGGATGGCAGCAAGAGACCCAGTACTTC.

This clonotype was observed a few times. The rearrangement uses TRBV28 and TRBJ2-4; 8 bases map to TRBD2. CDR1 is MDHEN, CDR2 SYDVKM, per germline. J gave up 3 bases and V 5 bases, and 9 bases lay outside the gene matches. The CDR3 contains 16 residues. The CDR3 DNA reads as TGTGCCAGCAGTCCGGGGGGGCTTGATGGCAAAAACATTCAGTACTTC. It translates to CASSPGGLDGKNIQYF. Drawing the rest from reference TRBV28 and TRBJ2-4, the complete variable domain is DVKVTQSSRYLVKRTGEKVFLECVQDMDHENMFWYRQDPGLGLRLIYFSYDVKMKEKGDIPEGYSVSREKKERFSLILESASTNQTSMYLCASSPGGLDGKNIQYFGAGTRLSVL.

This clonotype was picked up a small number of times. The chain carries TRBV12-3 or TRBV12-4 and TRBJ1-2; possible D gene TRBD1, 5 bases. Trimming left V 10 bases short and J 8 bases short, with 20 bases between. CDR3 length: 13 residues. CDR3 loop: CATSGRVMGGYTF. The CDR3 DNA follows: TGTGCCACCTCAGGGAGGGTAATGGGGGGCTACACCTTC.

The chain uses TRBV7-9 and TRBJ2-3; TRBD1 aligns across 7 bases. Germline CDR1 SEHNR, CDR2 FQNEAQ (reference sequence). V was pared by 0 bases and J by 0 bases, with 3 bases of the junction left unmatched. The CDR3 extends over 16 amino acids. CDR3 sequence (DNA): TGTGCCAGCAGCTTAGCCGGGACAGCTAGCACAGATACGCAGTATTTT. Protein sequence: CASSLAGTASTDTQYF.

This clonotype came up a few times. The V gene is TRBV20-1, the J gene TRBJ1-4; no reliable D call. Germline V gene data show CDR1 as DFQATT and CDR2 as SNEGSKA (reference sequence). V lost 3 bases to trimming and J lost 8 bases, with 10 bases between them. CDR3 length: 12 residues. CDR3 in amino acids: CSASRKDEKLFF. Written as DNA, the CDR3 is TGCAGTGCTAGTCGGAAGGACGAAAAACTGTTTTTT.

As DNA, the CDR3 is TGCGCCAGCAGCTTGGGGGCCTTCGCCGAGCAGTACTTC. This gives the protein CASSLGAFAEQYF. The chain employs TRBV5-1 and TRBJ2-7; D is ambiguous. Germline-derived CDR1 and CDR2 are SGHRS and YFSETQ. This CDR3 is 13 amino acids long. Trimming cost V 0 bases and J 6 bases, with 10 bases left between them.

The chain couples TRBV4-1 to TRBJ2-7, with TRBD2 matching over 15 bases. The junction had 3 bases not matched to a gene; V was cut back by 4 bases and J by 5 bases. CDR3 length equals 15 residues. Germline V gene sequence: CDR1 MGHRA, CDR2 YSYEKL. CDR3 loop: CASSPGLAGGHEQYF. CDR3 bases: TGCGCCAGCAGCCCAGGACTAGCGGGAGGGCACGAGCAGTACTTC.

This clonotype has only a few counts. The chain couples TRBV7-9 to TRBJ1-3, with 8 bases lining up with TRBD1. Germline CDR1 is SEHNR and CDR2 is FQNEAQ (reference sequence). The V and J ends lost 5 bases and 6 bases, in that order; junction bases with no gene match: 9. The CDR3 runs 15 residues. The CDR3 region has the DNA TGTGCCAGCAGCCTACCAGGGACAGGATTAAACACCATATATTTT. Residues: CASSLPGTGLNTIYF. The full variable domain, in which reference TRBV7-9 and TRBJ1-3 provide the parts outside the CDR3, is DTGVSQNPRHKITKRGQNVTFRCDPISEHNRLYWYRQTLGQGPEFLTYFQNEAQLEKSRLLSDRFSAERPKGSFSTLEIQRTEQGDSAMYLCASSLPGTGLNTIYFGEGSWLTVV.

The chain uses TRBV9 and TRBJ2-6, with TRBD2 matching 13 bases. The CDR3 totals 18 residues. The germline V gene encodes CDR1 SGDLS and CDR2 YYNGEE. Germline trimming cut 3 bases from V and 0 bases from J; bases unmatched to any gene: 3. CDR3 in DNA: TGTGCCAGCAGCGGCGGACTAGCGGGAGACTCTGGGGCCAACGTCCTGACTTTC. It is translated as CASSGGLAGDSGANVLTF. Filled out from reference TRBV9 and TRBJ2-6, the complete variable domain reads DSGVTQTPKHLITATGQRVTLRCSPRSGDLSVYWYQQSLDQGLQFLIQYYNGEERAKGNILERFSAQQFPDLHSELNLSSLELGDSALYFCASSGGLAGDSGANVLTFGAGSRLTVL.

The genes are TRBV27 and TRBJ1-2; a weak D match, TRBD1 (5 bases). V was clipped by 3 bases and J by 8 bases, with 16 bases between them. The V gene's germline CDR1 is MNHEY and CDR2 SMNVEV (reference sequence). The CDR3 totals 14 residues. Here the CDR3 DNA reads TGTGCCAGCAGTTTGGCAGGGATCGCCAAGGGCTACACCTTC. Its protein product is CASSLAGIAKGYTF.

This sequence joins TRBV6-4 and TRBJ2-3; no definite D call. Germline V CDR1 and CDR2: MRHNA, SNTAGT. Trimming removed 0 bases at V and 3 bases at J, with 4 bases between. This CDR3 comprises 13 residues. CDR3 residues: CASSDSWTDTQYF. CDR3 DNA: TGTGCCAGCAGTGACTCATGGACAGATACGCAGTATTTT.